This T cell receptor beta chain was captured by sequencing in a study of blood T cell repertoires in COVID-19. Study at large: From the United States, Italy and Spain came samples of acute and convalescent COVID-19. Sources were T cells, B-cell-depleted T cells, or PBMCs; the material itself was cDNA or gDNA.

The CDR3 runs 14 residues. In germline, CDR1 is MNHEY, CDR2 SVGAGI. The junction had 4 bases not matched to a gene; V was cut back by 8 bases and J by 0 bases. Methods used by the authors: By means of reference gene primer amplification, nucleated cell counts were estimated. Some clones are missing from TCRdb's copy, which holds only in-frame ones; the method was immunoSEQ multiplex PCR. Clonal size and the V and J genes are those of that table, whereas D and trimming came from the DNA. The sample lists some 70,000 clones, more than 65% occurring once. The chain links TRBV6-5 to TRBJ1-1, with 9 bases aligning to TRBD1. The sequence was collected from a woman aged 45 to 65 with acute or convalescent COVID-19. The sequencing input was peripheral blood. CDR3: CASGQGNMNTEAFF. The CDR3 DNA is TGTGCCAGCGGACAGGGGAATATGAACACTGAAGCTTTCTTT.